The 7 T cell receptor beta chains in this list originate from one sample, sequenced in a study of cytomegalovirus exposure and HLA in healthy donors (dated 2017 in TCRdb). The library was generated by the immunoSEQ multiplex PCR assay. A mixture of 60 forward primers for TCR Vbeta segments and 13 reverse primers for TCR Jbeta segments was used in the multiplex PCR. TCRdb mirrors the immuneACCESS table, restricted to in-frame sequences. Some clones are absent from its copies; in checked studies, under half trace to an unresolved V gene, and the reason for the others is unknown. The sample table contains approximately 130,000 clones; only one count was recorded for over 75% of them. The ten largest clones add up to about 1.3% of the sample. The specimen was PBMCs. Receptors originate from a man in his forties or fifties in good health and CMV-seronegative.

This clone appeared once. The chain employs TRBV7-9 and TRBJ2-3, with TRBD1 matching 7 bases. CDR3 length equals 11 residues. V gave up 4 bases and J gave up 14 bases; unmatched junction bases: 6. From germline, CDR1 is SEHNR and CDR2 FQNEAQ (reference sequence). For the CDR3, the DNA is TGTGCCAGCAGCTCAACAGGGGAGCGGTATTTT. Translating gives CASSSTGERYF.

There are a few counts of this clone. V gene TRBV9 combines with J gene TRBJ1-5, with D uncertain. Trimming took 2 bases from V and 6 from J, leaving 12 bases between them. There are 14 residues in the CDR3. Germline CDR1 reads SGDLS; CDR2 reads YYNGEE. The CDR3 sequence is CASSVGSVAQPQHF. The CDR3 DNA reads TGTGCCAGCAGCGTTGGCAGCGTGGCTCAGCCCCAGCATTTT.

The chain joins TRBV11-2 to TRBJ2-7, with 10 bases matching TRBD2. The CDR3 contains 16 residues. The V gene's germline CDR1 is SGHAT and CDR2 FQNNGV. V gave up 0 bases and J gave up 4 bases; unmatched junction bases: 6. DNA of the CDR3: TGTGCCAGCAGCTTAGATCCTAGCGGGAGTTCGTACGAGCAGTACTTC. Protein: CASSLDPSGSSYEQYF.

The V and J genes are TRBV9 and TRBJ1-3, with TRBD1 matching over 7 bases. The CDR3 loop spans 15 amino acids. Germline assignment: CDR1 SGDLS and CDR2 YYNGEE. V lost 3 bases and J lost 0; bases outside the gene matches: 3. CDR3 nucleotide sequence: TGTGCCAGCAGCGCGGGACAGACCTCTGGAAACACCATATATTTT. It is translated as CASSAGQTSGNTIYF. The entire variable domain, with the rest obtained from reference TRBV9 and TRBJ1-3, is as follows: DSGVTQTPKHLITATGQRVTLRCSPRSGDLSVYWYQQSLDQGLQFLIQYYNGEERAKGNILERFSAQQFPDLHSELNLSSLELGDSALYFCASSAGQTSGNTIYFGEGSWLTVV.

The chain links TRBV6-1 to TRBJ1-2; 8 bases line up with TRBD1. The CDR3 contains 14 residues. Germline CDR1 is MNHNS and CDR2 is SASEGT. V dropped 1 base and J dropped 2; count of bases not matched to a gene: 0. CDR3 nucleotide sequence: TGTGCCAGCAGTGAAGGGACAGGGAACTATGGCTACACCTTC. Protein product: CASSEGTGNYGYTF.

This rearrangement joins TRBV2 to TRBJ2-7; D gene unclear. Germline CDR1 is SNHLY and CDR2 is FYNNEI. The CDR3 spans 13 residues. V gave up 1 base and J gave up 2 bases, with 6 bases separating them. CDR3 DNA: TGTGCCAGCAGTGAAGACAGCACCTACGAGCAGTACTTC. Protein: CASSEDSTYEQYF.

The chain employs TRBV2 and TRBJ2-7, with TRBD2 matching 8 bases. Per the germline V gene, CDR1 is SNHLY and CDR2 is FYNNEI. The length of the CDR3 is 14 residues. V lost 5 bases to trimming and J lost 7 bases; unmatched junction nucleotides: 10. CDR3 sequence reads: CASSYTAGVGEQYF. The CDR3 DNA reads TGTGCCAGCAGTTACACAGCGGGAGTAGGGGAGCAGTACTTC. Full variable domain (missing parts from reference TRBV2 and TRBJ2-7): EPEVTQTPSHQVTQMGQEVILRCVPISNHLYFYWYRQILGQKVEFLVSFYNNEISEKSEIFDDQFSVERPDGSNFTLKIRSTKLEDSAMYFCASSYTAGVGEQYFGPGTRLTVT.